This T cell receptor (beta chain) was profiled in a study of beta chain features in type 1 diabetes. Germline CDR1 is MNHNS and CDR2 is SASEGT. V shed 0 bases and J shed 9 bases, with 12 bases lying between them. CDR3 length equals 14 residues. A word on this clone: Its cognate antigen is unknown.

The study, taken as a whole, reports: PCR may have favored shorter templates equally in patients and controls. Shorter TCRB CDR3s, moderately but significantly so, were found in Type 1 diabetes patients in all four CD4+ subsets.

A sort by CD45RO/CCR7/CD25/CD127/CD95/CD27 yielded CD4+ naive, central memory, regulatory and stem cell-like memory cells. Reverse transcribing all isolated RNA meant expressed TCRB transcripts were sequenced. TCRdb's table, derived via immunoSEQ multiplex PCR, lists solely in-frame clones and lacks some. The sample holds under 350,000 clones, roughly an eighth seen once. The V gene is TRBV6-1, the J gene TRBJ1-5; D may be TRBD1 (5 bases). The TCR comes from a man aged 25-45 years with type 1 diabetes. The sequencing sample was made of naive CD4+ T cells from blood. CDR3 sequence (DNA): TGTGCCAGCAGTGAAGCTATGGGGCGCGTGCCCCAGCATTTT. Its protein is CASSEAMGRVPQHF.